The 32 T cell receptor beta chains below all came from one sample that was sequenced in a study of blood T cell repertoires in COVID-19. The assay was immunoSEQ multiplex PCR, and TCRdb's table has in-frame clones only and misses some. The sample holds roughly 70,000 clones, approximately 78% seen once. Sequencing used peripheral blood. These receptor sequences come from a human donor in a cohort sampled during active COVID-19.

The chain couples TRBV5-1 to TRBJ1-2; the D gene is possibly TRBD1 (5 bases). This CDR3 has 14 residues. The germline V and J ends were trimmed by 0 bases and 4 bases, with 10 bases remaining between them. The germline V gene encodes CDR1 SGHRS and CDR2 YFSETQ. For the CDR3, the DNA is TGCGCCAGCAGCTTGGCCAGGGCTGCCTATGGCTACACCTTC. Translating gives CASSLARAAYGYTF.

The chain recombines TRBV7-9 with TRBJ2-5; TRBD2 matches 10 bases. The CDR3 sequence is 16 residues long. V dropped 8 bases and J dropped 5; count of bases not matched to a gene: 14. Germline values: CDR1 SEHNR, CDR2 FQNEAQ (reference sequence). The CDR3 DNA reads TGTGCCAGCCGCGCAGCGGGAGGGCCGAGGGTTGAGACCCAGTACTTC. Translation gives CASRAAGGPRVETQYF.

The chain employs TRBV7-2 and TRBJ1-2; 9 bases are shared with TRBD1. V lost 4 bases and J lost 4; bases outside the gene matches: 7. The CDR3 sequence is 15 residues long. The germline V gene has CDR1 SGHTA and CDR2 FQGNSA. This chain's CDR3 is CASSSRGTGRYGYTF. The CDR3 DNA reads TGTGCCAGCAGCTCCCGCGGGACAGGGCGCTATGGCTACACCTTC. Full variable domain (missing parts from reference TRBV7-2 and TRBJ1-2): GAGVSQSPSNKVTEKGKDVELRCDPISGHTALYWYRQSLGQGLEFLIYFQGNSAPDKSGLPSDRFSAERTGGSVSTLTIQRTQQEDSAVYLCASSSRGTGRYGYTFGSGTRLTVV.

The rearrangement uses TRBV4-2 and TRBJ1-4; TRBD1 agrees at 8 bases. There are 14 residues in the CDR3. The V and J ends lost 1 base and 8 bases, in that order; junction bases with no gene match: 3. Germline-derived CDR1 and CDR2 are LGHNA and YNFKEQ. The CDR3 spells CASSQGQGWEKLFF. DNA of the CDR3: TGTGCCAGCAGCCAAGGACAGGGGTGGGAAAAACTGTTTTTT.

The chain links TRBV30 to TRBJ1-3, with D possibly being TRBD1 (5 bases). Per the germline V gene, CDR1 is GTSNPN and CDR2 is SVGIG (reference sequence). The V end was cut by 4 bases, the J end by 9 bases, with 13 bases between. The CDR3 is 12 residues long. CDR3 DNA sequence: TGTGCCTGGAATAAAGGGGAGGCCACCATATATTTT. This encodes CAWNKGEATIYF.

The chain joins TRBV11-2 to TRBJ1-4; 9 bases line up with TRBD1. Trimming removed 5 bases from V and 11 bases from J; junction bases left unmatched: 3. This CDR3 has 12 amino acids. The germline gives CDR1 SGHAT, CDR2 FQNNGV. The CDR3 loop is CASSPDRGKLFF. The CDR3 DNA reads as TGTGCCAGCAGCCCAGACAGGGGGAAACTGTTTTTT.

J is TRBJ2-5 and V is TRBV5-1, with 13 positions matching TRBD2. From germline, CDR1 is SGHRS and CDR2 YFSETQ. The CDR3 sequence is 19 residues long. The V and J ends lost 9 bases and 3 bases, in that order; junction bases with no gene match: 20. CDR3 residues: CATLLSGTSGIGRKETQYF. CDR3 DNA: TGCGCCACCCTCCTCTCCGGGACTAGCGGGATTGGGAGGAAAGAGACCCAGTACTTC.

This sequence joins TRBV25-1 and TRBJ1-6; D not resolved. Germline V gene data show CDR1 as MGHDK and CDR2 as SYGVNS. CDR3 length: 15 residues. Trimming cost V 3 bases and J 10 bases, with 16 bases left between them. This CDR3 reads CASSEATGLVSPLHF. Here the CDR3 DNA reads TGTGCCAGCAGTGAGGCCACGGGGTTGGTGTCACCCCTCCACTTT.

The chain joins TRBV11-2 to TRBJ1-3; 7 bases are shared with TRBD1. Trimming took 5 bases from V and 4 from J; bases not matched to a gene: 5. CDR1 is SGHAT and CDR2 is FQNNGV in the germline V gene. The CDR3 spans 14 residues. The CDR3 sequence: CASSPGQIGNTIYF. The CDR3 nucleotides read TGTGCCAGCAGCCCGGGACAGATCGGAAACACCATATATTTT.

The CDR3 region is CSASSADTQYF. The CDR3 nucleotides read TGCAGTGCTAGCTCGGCAGATACGCAGTATTTT. This chain uses TRBV20-1 with TRBJ2-3, with unresolved D. V was trimmed by 3 bases and J by 4 bases, leaving 5 bases between them. CDR3 length: 11 residues. Germline V gene sequence: CDR1 DFQATT, CDR2 SNEGSKA (reference sequence).

The chain carries TRBV3-1 (or the pseudogene TRBV3-2) and TRBJ1-2, with 12 bases fitting TRBD1. Germline trimming cut 2 bases from V and 4 bases from J; bases unmatched to any gene: 8. This CDR3 contains 17 residues. CDR1 LGHDT and CDR2 YNNKEL come from the germline V gene (reference sequence). The CDR3 loop is CASSQTIAGQGAYGYTF. CDR3 bases: TGTGCCAGCAGCCAAACCATCGCGGGACAGGGGGCCTATGGCTACACCTTC.

This clone was detected only once. V is TRBV6-2 or TRBV6-3 and J is TRBJ2-7, with 8 positions matching TRBD1. This CDR3 comprises 15 residues. V gave up 0 bases and J gave up 2 bases; unmatched junction bases: 3. The germline CDR1 and CDR2 sequences are MNHEY and SVGEGT. The CDR3 nucleotides read TGTGCCAGCAGTTACTCGGACAGGGCTCCCTACGAGCAGTACTTC. Protein product: CASSYSDRAPYEQYF.

This clone was observed at least ten times. The chain combines TRBV4-2 with TRBJ1-4; D ambiguous. This CDR3 is 16 amino acids long. With 0 bases removed from V and 5 bases from J, the gap between germline ends came to 13 bases. Germline V gene data show CDR1 as LGHNA and CDR2 as YNFKEQ. The DNA of the CDR3 is TGTGCCAGCAGCCAAGATAGGAACAGCTGGAATGAAAAACTGTTTTTT. Amino acids: CASSQDRNSWNEKLFF.

There are a few counts of this clone. The J gene is TRBJ2-4, the V gene TRBV9; 8 nucleotides agree with TRBD1. The germline V gene encodes CDR1 SGDLS and CDR2 YYNGEE. Trimming cost V 4 bases and J 0 bases; bases outside gene matches: 6. The CDR3 extends over 16 amino acids. The CDR3, as DNA: TGTGCCAGCAGCTCCCAGGGGGCCCTAGCCAAAAACATTCAGTACTTC. As protein: CASSSQGALAKNIQYF.

This chain joins TRBV4-3 and TRBJ2-7, with unresolved D. CDR3 length equals 14 residues. The V gene lost 0 bases and the J gene lost 0 bases, with 6 bases spanning the gap. Germline assignment: CDR1 LGHNA and CDR2 YSLEER. The DNA of the CDR3 is TGCGCCAGCAGCCAAGACTACCCCTCCTACGAGCAGTACTTC. Protein: CASSQDYPSYEQYF.

This chain connects TRBV18 to TRBJ2-5; a weak D match, TRBD1 (5 bases). V shed 3 bases and J shed 3 bases, with 14 bases lying between them. Germline V CDR1 and CDR2: KGHSH, LQKENI. CDR3 length equals 15 residues. CDR3 in amino acids: CASSPRQISKETQYF. CDR3 nucleotide sequence: TGTGCCAGCTCACCGCGACAGATCTCCAAAGAGACCCAGTACTTC. Filled out from reference TRBV18 and TRBJ2-5, the complete variable domain reads NAGVMQNPRHLVRRRGQEARLRCSPMKGHSHVYWYRQLPEEGLKFMVYLQKENIIDESGMPKERFSAEFPKEGPSILRIQQVVRGDSAAYFCASSPRQISKETQYFGPGTRLLVL.

On this clone itself: Compared with germline, one end of the junction differs, possibly owing to a read error. The J gene is TRBJ2-7, the V gene TRBV25-1, with D unclear. The CDR3 sequence is 15 residues long. Germline CDR1 is MGHDK and CDR2 is SYGVNS. This CDR3 reads CASSESGQLAYEQYF. CDR3 in DNA: TGTGCCAGCAGCGAATCAGGTCAGTTAGCCTACGAGCAGTACTTC.

The table lists this clone with a count of one. The chain joins TRBV5-1 to TRBJ2-7; TRBD2 aligns across 9 bases. Germline lookup yields CDR1 SGHRS and CDR2 YFSETQ. The CDR3 is 19 residues long. Germline trimming cut 0 bases from V and 3 bases from J; bases unmatched to any gene: 16. CDR3 loop: CASSLGPGREGLRGYEQYF. The CDR3 bases are TGCGCCAGCAGCTTGGGCCCAGGGCGGGAGGGCCTCCGGGGCTACGAGCAGTACTTC.

This clone has only a few counts. This chain joins TRBV18 and TRBJ1-5; 7 bases map to TRBD1. Per germline, CDR1 KGHSH and CDR2 LQKENI. The CDR3 has 17 amino acids. V shed 3 bases and J 0 bases; nucleotides not matched to a gene: 8. DNA of the CDR3: TGTGCCAGCTCACCGCCGGGACAGTCATATAGCAATCAGCCCCAGCATTTT. Translated, it gives CASSPPGQSYSNQPQHF.

The V gene is TRBV7-2, the J gene TRBJ2-2; D is unclear. Germline loops: CDR1 SGHTA, CDR2 FQGNSA. Trimming stripped 0 bases from V and 6 bases from J, with 11 bases between. The CDR3 loop spans 15 amino acids. CDR3 loop: CASSLAVLTAGELFF. DNA for the CDR3: TGTGCCAGCAGCTTAGCGGTACTAACTGCCGGGGAGCTGTTTTTT.

The J gene is TRBJ2-5, the V gene TRBV28, with 9 bases lining up with TRBD2. Germline V gene data show CDR1 as MDHEN and CDR2 as SYDVKM. This CDR3 comprises 16 residues. V gave up 5 bases and J gave up 3 bases; unmatched junction bases: 10. In DNA, the CDR3 is TGTGCCAGCAGTATTCGATTAGCGGGAGTCGAAGAGACCCAGTACTTC. It codes for CASSIRLAGVEETQYF.

This clone was seen just once. The V and J genes are TRBV7-2 and TRBJ2-7; 7 nucleotides line up with TRBD2. The CDR3 has 15 amino acids. V lost 1 base to trimming and J lost 3 bases; unmatched junction nucleotides: 6. Germline CDR1 and CDR2: SGHTA and FQGNSA. In DNA form, the CDR3 reads TGTGCCAGCAGCTTAGAAGCTAGCGGCCTCTACGAGCAGTACTTC. Translation: CASSLEASGLYEQYF.

This chain uses TRBV5-5 with TRBJ1-1; 10 bases fit TRBD1. V was pared by 3 bases and J by 4 bases, with 6 bases of the junction left unmatched. Germline lookup yields CDR1 SGHKS and CDR2 YYEKEE (reference sequence). The CDR3 totals 15 residues. The CDR3 is CASSSGTGVITEAFF. CDR3 coding DNA: TGTGCCAGCAGCTCCGGGACAGGGGTAATCACTGAAGCTTTCTTT.

The chain carries TRBV7-2 and TRBJ2-7; 9 bases agree with TRBD2. V was pared by 5 bases and J by 9 bases, with 11 bases of the junction left unmatched. Looked up from germline, CDR1 is SGHTA and CDR2 is FQGNSA. The CDR3 extends over 14 amino acids. CDR3 nucleotides: TGTGCCAGCAGCCCTGGGGCGGGAGGGCATCGGCAGTACTTC. Encoded protein: CASSPGAGGHRQYF.

The rearrangement uses TRBV27 and TRBJ1-2; 11 nucleotides line up with TRBD1. CDR1 MNHEY and CDR2 SMNVEV come from the germline V gene (reference sequence). This CDR3 has 16 amino acids. J lost 8 bases, V lost 2 bases, and 10 bases had no gene match. The CDR3 is CASSLSRTGGLGGYTF. CDR3 sequence (DNA): TGTGCCAGCAGTTTAAGCAGGACAGGGGGCCTAGGGGGCTACACCTTC.

This clone was observed a few times. This sample also contains other DNA sequences that code for the same CDR3. The rearrangement links TRBV6-2 or TRBV6-3 to TRBJ2-4; 9 positions match TRBD2. Trimming cost V 4 bases and J 0 bases; bases outside gene matches: 7. This CDR3 region has 17 residues. From germline, CDR1 is MNHEY and CDR2 SVGEGT. The CDR3 DNA reads as TGTGCCAGCAGTTCACTAGCGGGTCGACTAGCCAAAAACATTCAGTACTTC. It codes for CASSSLAGRLAKNIQYF.

The chain combines TRBV6-5 with TRBJ1-5, with unresolved D. V was pared by 6 bases and J by 2 bases, with 8 bases between. The CDR3 totals 13 residues. Germline loops: CDR1 MNHEY, CDR2 SVGAGI. CDR3 sequence (DNA): TGTGCCAGCAGACACTATGGCAATCAGCCCCAGCATTTT. This gives the protein CASRHYGNQPQHF.

The rearrangement uses TRBV7-2 and TRBJ1-5; D remains ambiguous. Trimming left V 3 bases short and J 8 bases short, with 11 bases between. The length of the CDR3 is 13 residues. Per the germline V gene, CDR1 is SGHTA and CDR2 is FQGNSA. CDR3: CASSFEGDKPQHF. The CDR3 DNA reads as TGTGCCAGCAGCTTTGAGGGAGATAAGCCCCAGCATTTT.

This rearrangement joins TRBV19 to TRBJ2-7; possible D gene TRBD2, 5 bases. This CDR3 region has 15 residues. Germline loops: CDR1 LNHDA, CDR2 SQIVND (reference sequence). V shed 3 bases and J shed 2 bases, with 14 bases lying between them. The CDR3 coding sequence is TGTGCCAGTAGTATTCAGCCCGGGAAAGCCTACGAGCAGTACTTC. Protein: CASSIQPGKAYEQYF.

This chain connects TRBV11-3 to TRBJ2-7, with D tentatively TRBD2 (6 bases). Germline loops: CDR1 SGHNT, CDR2 YENEEA. V was clipped by 6 bases and J by 1 base, with 16 bases between them. The CDR3 consists of 15 residues. CDR3 in DNA: TGTGCCAGCAGGCCCCCGGGACTCAGTTCCTACGAGCAGTACTTC. It is translated as CASRPPGLSSYEQYF.

This clone was seen more than once but under ten times. The genes are TRBV19 and TRBJ1-4; 9 positions match TRBD1. CDR1 and CDR2 (germline): LNHDA, SQIVND (reference sequence). The CDR3 spans 15 residues. V was pared by 3 bases and J by 6 bases, with 5 bases of the junction left unmatched. The chain's CDR3 is CASSILGQGDEKLFF. The CDR3 coding sequence is TGTGCCAGTAGTATCCTGGGACAGGGCGATGAAAAACTGTTTTTT.

The V and J genes are TRBV12-3 or TRBV12-4 and TRBJ2-1; 9 bases agree with TRBD2. V lost 7 bases to trimming and J lost 9 bases; unmatched junction nucleotides: 7. This CDR3 has 13 amino acids. CDR3 nucleotides: TGTGCCAGCACCCCGGGACTAGCAAGTGAGCAGTTCTTC. Translated, it gives CASTPGLASEQFF.